This T cell receptor beta chain was sequenced during a study of T cell responses to AZD1222 COVID-19 vaccine. Study summary: Second-dose timings of about 4 or about 12 weeks were pooled. Findings and limits, study-wide: Spike-specific TCR depth and breadth grew after two AZD1222 doses. Close to half of all spike-specific TCRs reportedly target regions of the variants that are unmutated.

Generated by immunoSEQ multiplex PCR, the TCRdb table keeps only in-frame clones and is missing some. Of approximately 89,000 clones in the sample, over 75% were seen once. Of note for this clone: Its antigen is undetermined.

Per germline, CDR1 SGHTA and CDR2 FQGNSA. This CDR3 has 16 amino acids. The V segment lost 5 bases and the J segment 4 bases; nucleotides outside the gene matches: 13. The rearrangement links TRBV7-2 to TRBJ2-5, with 7 nucleotides matching TRBD1. This receptor was taken from an adult in good health. Specimen: peripheral blood, collected on day 0 of AZD1222 vaccination. This CDR3 is CASSIPRDSNRETQYF. The CDR3 nucleotides are TGTGCCAGCAGCATCCCCCGGGACAGCAATCGAGAGACCCAGTACTTC.